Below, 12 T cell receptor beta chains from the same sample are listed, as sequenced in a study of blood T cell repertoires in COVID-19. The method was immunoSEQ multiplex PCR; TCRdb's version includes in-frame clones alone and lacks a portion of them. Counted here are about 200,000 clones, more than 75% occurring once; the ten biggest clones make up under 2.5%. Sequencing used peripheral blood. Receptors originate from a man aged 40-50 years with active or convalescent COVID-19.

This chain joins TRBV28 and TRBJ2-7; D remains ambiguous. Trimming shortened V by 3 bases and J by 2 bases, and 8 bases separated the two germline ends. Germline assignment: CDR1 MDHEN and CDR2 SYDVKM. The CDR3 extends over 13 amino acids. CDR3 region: CASSLRVPYEQYF. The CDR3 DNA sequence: TGTGCCAGCAGTTTGCGAGTCCCCTACGAGCAGTACTTC.

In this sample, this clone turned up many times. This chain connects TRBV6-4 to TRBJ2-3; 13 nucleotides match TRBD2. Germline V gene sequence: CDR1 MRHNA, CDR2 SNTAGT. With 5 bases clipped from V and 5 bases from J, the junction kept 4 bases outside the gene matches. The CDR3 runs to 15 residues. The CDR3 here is CASSPRTSGGDTQYF. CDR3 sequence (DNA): TGTGCCAGCAGTCCCCGGACTAGCGGGGGAGATACGCAGTATTTT.

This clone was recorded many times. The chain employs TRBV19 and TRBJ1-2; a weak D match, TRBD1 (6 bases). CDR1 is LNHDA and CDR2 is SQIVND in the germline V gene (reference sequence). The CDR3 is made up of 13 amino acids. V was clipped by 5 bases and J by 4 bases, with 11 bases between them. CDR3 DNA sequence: TGTGCCAGTAGTTCAGGGGAGATCTATGGCTACACCTTC. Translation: CASSSGEIYGYTF. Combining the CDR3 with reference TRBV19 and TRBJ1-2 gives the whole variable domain DGGITQSPKYLFRKEGQNVTLSCEQNLNHDAMYWYRQDPGQGLRLIYYSQIVNDFQKGDIAEGYSVSREKKESFPLTVTSAQKNPTAFYLCASSSGEIYGYTFGSGTRLTVV.

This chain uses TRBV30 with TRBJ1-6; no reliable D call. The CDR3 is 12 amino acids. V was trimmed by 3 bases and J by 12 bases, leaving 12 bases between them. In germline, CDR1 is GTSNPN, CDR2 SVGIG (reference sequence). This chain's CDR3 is CAWRRTQGPLHF. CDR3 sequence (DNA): TGTGCCTGGAGGAGGACTCAAGGACCCCTCCACTTT.

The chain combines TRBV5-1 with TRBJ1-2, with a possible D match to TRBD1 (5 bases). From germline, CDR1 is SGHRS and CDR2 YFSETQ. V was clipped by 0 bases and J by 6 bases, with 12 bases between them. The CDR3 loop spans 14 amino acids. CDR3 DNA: TGCGCCAGCAGCTTGGACTGGGCAGGGAATGGCTACACCTTC. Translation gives CASSLDWAGNGYTF.

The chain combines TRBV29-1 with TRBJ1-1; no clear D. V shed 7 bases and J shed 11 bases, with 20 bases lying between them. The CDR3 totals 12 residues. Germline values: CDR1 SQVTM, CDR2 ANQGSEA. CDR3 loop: CSDSLRVTGAFF. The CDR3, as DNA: TGCAGCGACTCCCTGAGGGTCACGGGCGCTTTCTTT.

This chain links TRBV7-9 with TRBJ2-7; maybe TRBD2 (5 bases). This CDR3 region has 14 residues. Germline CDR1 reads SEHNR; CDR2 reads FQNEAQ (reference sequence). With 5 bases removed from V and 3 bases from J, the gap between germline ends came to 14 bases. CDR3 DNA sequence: TGTGCCAGCAGCCCGCTACTAGAAAACTACGAGCAGTACTTC. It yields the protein CASSPLLENYEQYF. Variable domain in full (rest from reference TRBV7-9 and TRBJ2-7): DTGVSQNPRHKITKRGQNVTFRCDPISEHNRLYWYRQTLGQGPEFLTYFQNEAQLEKSRLLSDRFSAERPKGSFSTLEIQRTEQGDSAMYLCASSPLLENYEQYFGPGTRLTVT.

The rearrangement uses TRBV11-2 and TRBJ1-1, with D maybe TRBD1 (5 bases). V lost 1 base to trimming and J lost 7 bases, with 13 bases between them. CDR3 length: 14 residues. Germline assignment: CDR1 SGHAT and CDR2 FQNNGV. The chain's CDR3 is CASSLVFGGVEAFF. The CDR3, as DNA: TGTGCCAGCAGCTTAGTGTTCGGGGGGGTTGAAGCTTTCTTT.

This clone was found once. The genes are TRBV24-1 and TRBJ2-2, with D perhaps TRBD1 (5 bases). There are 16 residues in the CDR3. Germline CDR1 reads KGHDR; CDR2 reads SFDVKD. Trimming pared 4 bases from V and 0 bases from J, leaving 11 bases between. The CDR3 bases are TGTGCCACCAGTGAAGACAGCTTCGCGAACACCGGGGAGCTGTTTTTT. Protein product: CATSEDSFANTGELFF.

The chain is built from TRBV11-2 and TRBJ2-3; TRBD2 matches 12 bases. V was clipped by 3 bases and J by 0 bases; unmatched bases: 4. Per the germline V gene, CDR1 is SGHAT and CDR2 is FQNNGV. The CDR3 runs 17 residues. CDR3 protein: CASSLGLAGLSTDTQYF. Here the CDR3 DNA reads TGTGCCAGCAGCTTGGGACTAGCGGGTTTAAGCACAGATACGCAGTATTTT.

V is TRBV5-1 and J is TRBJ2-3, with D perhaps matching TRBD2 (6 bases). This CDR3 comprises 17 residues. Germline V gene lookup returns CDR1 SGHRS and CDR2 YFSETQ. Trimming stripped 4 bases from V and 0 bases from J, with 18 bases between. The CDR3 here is CASSPPLLARSTDTQYF. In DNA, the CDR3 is TGCGCCAGCAGCCCCCCCTTGCTAGCGCGAAGCACAGATACGCAGTATTTT.

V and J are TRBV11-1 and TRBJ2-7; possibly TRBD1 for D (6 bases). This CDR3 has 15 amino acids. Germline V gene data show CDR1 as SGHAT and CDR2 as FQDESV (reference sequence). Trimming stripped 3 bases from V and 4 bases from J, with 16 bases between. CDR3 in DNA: TGTGCCAGCAGCTTTCCTCAGGGGATGGGTTACGAGCAGTACTTC. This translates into CASSFPQGMGYEQYF.